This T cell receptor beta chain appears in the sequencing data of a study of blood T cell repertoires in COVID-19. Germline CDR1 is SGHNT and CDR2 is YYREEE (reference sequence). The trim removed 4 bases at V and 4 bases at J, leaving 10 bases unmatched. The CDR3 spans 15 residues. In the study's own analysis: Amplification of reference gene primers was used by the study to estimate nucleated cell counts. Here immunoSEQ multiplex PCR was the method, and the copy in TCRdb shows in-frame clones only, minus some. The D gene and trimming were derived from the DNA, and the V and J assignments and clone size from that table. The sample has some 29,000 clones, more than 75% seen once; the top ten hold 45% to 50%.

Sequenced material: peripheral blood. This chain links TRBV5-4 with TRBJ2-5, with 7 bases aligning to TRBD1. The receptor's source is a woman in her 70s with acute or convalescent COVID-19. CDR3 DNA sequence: TGTGCCAGCAGCCGGCAGGGGGTAGTCGGAGAGACCCAGTACTTC. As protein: CASSRQGVVGETQYF. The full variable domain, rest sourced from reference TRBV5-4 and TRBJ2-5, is ETGVTQSPTHLIKTRGQQVTLRCSSQSGHNTVSWYQQALGQGPQFIFQYYREEENGRGNFPPRFSGLQFPNYSSELNVNALELDDSALYLCASSRQGVVGETQYFGPGTRLLVL.